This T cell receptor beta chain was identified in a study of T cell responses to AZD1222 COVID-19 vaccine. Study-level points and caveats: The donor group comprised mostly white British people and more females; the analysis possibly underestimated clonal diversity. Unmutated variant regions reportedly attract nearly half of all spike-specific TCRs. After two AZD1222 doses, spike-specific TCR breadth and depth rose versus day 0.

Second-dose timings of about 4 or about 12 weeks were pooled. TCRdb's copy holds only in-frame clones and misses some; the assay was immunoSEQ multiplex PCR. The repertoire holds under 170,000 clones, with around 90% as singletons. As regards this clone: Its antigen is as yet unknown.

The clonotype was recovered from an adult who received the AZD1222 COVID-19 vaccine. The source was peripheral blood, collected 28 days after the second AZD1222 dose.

The CDR3 loop is CACTGQGIEGYTF. CDR3 DNA sequence: TGTGCCTGTACGGGACAGGGAATAGAGGGCTACACCTTC. This chain connects TRBV30 to TRBJ1-2; TRBD1 aligns across 9 bases. The CDR3 spans 13 residues. V lost 6 bases to trimming and J lost 8 bases; unmatched junction nucleotides: 10. Germline V lookup: CDR1 GTSNPN, CDR2 SVGIG (reference sequence).